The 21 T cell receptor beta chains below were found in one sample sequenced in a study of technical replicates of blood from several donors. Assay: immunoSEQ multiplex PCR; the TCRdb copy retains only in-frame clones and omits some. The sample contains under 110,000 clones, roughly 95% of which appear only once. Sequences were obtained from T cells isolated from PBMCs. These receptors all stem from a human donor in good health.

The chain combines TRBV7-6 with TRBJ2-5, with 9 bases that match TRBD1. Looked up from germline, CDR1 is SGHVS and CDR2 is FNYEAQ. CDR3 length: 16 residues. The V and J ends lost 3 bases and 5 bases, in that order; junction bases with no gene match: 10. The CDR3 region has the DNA TGTGCCAGCAGCTTTTACGTCGGGACAGGGACCGAGACCCAGTACTTC. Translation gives CASSFYVGTGTETQYF.

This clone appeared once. CDR3 in amino acids: CASSPQTGGTEAFF. The CDR3 DNA reads TGTGCCAGCAGCCCCCAGACAGGAGGCACTGAAGCTTTCTTT. The chain has TRBV9 and TRBJ1-1, with D maybe TRBD1 (6 bases). CDR1 and CDR2 (germline): SGDLS, YYNGEE. V lost 4 bases, J lost 4 bases, and 14 bases lay in between. This CDR3 comprises 14 residues.

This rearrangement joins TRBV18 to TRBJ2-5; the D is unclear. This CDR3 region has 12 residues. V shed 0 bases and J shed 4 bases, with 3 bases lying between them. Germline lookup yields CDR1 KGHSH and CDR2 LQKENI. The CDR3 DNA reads TGTGCCAGCTCACCACCGGCAGAGACCCAGTACTTC. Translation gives CASSPPAETQYF.

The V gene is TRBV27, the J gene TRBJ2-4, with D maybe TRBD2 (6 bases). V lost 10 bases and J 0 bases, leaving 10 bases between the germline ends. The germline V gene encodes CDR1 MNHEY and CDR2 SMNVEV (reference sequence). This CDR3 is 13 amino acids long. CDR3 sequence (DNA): TGTGCCACCCTCGGGAGAGCCAAAAACATTCAGTACTTC. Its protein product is CATLGRAKNIQYF.

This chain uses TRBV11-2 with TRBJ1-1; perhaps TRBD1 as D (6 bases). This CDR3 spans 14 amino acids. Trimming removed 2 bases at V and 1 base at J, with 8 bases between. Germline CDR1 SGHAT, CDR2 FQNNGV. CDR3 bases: TGTGCCAGCAGCTTAACAGGGACGAACACTGAAGCTTTCTTT. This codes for CASSLTGTNTEAFF.

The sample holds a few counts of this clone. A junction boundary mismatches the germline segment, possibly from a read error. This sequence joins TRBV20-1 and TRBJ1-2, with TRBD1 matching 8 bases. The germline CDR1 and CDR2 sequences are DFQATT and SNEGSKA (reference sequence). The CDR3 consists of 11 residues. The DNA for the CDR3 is TGCAGTGCTCGAGCCCTCCGGGACAGGTTCTTC. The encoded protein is CSARALRDRFF.

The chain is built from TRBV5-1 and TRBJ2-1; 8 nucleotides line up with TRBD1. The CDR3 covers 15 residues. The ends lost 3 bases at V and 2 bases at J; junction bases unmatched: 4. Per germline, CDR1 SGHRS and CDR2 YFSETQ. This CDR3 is CASSSGQGTYNEQFF. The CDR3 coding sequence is TGCGCCAGCAGCTCTGGACAGGGTACCTACAATGAGCAGTTCTTC.

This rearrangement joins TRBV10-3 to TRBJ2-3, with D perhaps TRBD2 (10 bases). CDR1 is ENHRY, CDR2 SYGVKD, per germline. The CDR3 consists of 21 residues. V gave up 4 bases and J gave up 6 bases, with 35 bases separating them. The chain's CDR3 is CAISGSGTGPLAGALSDTQYF. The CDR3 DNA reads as TGTGCCATCAGTGGAAGCGGGACAGGGCCGCTAGCGGGAGCATTGTCGGATACGCAGTATTTT.

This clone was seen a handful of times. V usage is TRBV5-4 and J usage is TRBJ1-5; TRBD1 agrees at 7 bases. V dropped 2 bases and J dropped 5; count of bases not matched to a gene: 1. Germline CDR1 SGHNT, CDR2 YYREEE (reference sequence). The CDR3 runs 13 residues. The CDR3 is CASSFDRDQPQHF. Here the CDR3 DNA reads TGTGCCAGCAGCTTCGACAGGGATCAGCCCCAGCATTTT.

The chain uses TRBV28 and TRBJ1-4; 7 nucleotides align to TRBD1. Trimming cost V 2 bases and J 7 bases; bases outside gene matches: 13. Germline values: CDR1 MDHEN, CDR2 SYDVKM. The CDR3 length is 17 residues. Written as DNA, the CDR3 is TGTGCCAGCAGTTTAGCTTTCACGACAGGGCTCGGTGAAAAACTGTTTTTT. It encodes CASSLAFTTGLGEKLFF.

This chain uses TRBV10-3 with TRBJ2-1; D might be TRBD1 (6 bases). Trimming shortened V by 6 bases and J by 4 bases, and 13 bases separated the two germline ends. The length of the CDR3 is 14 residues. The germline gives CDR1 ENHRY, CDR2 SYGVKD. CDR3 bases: TGTGCCATCAGATCCGGGACACTATACAATGAGCAGTTCTTC. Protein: CAIRSGTLYNEQFF.

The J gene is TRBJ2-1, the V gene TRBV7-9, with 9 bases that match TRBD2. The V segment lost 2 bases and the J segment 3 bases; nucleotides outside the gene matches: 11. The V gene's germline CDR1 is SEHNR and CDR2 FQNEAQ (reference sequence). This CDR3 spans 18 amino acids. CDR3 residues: CASSLYGRREGLYNEQFF. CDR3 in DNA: TGTGCCAGCAGCTTATACGGCAGGCGGGAGGGCCTCTACAATGAGCAGTTCTTC.

CDR3 sequence: CASSSGTGTYEQYF. Here the CDR3 DNA reads TGTGCCAGCAGTTCCGGGACAGGGACCTACGAGCAGTACTTC. The chain has TRBV6-5 and TRBJ2-7, with 9 bases aligning to TRBD1. Germline loops: CDR1 MNHEY, CDR2 SVGAGI. The CDR3 consists of 14 residues. V lost 4 bases and J lost 2; bases outside the gene matches: 3.

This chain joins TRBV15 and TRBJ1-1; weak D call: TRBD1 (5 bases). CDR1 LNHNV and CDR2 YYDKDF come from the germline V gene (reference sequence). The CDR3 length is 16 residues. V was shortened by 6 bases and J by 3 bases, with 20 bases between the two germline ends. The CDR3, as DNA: TGTGCCACCAGGGGTGGGGGTTGGGCGGGGGACACTGAAGCTTTCTTT. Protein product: CATRGGGWAGDTEAFF. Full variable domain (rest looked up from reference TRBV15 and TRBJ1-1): DAMVIQNPRYQVTQFGKPVTLSCSQTLNHNVMYWYQQKSSQAPKLLFHYYDKDFNNEADTPDNFQSRRPNTSFCFLDIRSPGLGDTAMYLCATRGGGWAGDTEAFFGQGTRLTVV.

The chain's CDR3 is CASRTGLPFLGAFF. The CDR3 DNA sequence: TGTGCCAGCAGAACAGGTCTGCCCTTCCTAGGGGCTTTCTTT. V and J are TRBV9 and TRBJ1-1, with D possibly matching TRBD1 (5 bases). The CDR3 contains 14 residues. The germline V gene has CDR1 SGDLS and CDR2 YYNGEE. Trimming took off 5 bases at V and 11 bases at J, with 22 bases between the two ends.

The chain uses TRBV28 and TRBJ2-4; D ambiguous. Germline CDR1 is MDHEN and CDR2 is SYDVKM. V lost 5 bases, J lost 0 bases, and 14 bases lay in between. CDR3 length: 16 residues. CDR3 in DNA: TGTGCCAGCAGTCTCGCCTACGAATTAGCCAAAAACATTCAGTACTTC. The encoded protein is CASSLAYELAKNIQYF.

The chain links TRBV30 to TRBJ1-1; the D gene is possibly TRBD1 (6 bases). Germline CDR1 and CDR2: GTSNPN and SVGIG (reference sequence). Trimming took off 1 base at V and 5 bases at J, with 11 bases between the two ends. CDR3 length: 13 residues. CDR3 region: CAWSATGGTEAFF. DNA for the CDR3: TGTGCCTGGAGTGCGACAGGAGGTACTGAAGCTTTCTTT.

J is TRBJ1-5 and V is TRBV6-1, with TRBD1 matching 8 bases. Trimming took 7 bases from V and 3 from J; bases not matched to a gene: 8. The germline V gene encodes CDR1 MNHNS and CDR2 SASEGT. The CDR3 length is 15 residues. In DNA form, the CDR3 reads TGTGCCAGCAAGACAGGGGTGGTCCTCAATCAGCCCCAGCATTTT. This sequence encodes CASKTGVVLNQPQHF.

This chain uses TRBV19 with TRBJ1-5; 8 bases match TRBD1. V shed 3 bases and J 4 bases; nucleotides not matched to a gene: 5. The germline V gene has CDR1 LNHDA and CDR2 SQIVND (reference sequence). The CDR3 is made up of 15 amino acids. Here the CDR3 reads CASSITGGWNQPQHF. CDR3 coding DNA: TGTGCCAGTAGTATTACAGGGGGATGGAATCAGCCCCAGCATTTT.

The DNA of the CDR3 is TGTGCCAGCAGTGAACTAGCGGGACCATACGAGCAGTACTTC. Translated: CASSELAGPYEQYF. The V gene is TRBV2, the J gene TRBJ2-7; 9 bases match TRBD2. CDR3 length equals 14 residues. Per germline, CDR1 SNHLY and CDR2 FYNNEI. V lost 2 bases and J lost 4; bases outside the gene matches: 3.

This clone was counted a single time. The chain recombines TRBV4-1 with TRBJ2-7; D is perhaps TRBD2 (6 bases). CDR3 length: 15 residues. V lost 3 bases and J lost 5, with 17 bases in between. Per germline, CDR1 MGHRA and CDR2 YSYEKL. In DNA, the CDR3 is TGCGCCAGCAGCCACCGTGGGGGGACCAGCGACGAGCAGTACTTC. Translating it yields CASSHRGGTSDEQYF.